These 3 T cell receptor beta chains were all obtained from the same sample, sequenced in a study of blood T cells in healthy people across ages. Primed by a sample-barcoded 5' primer and a J-beta primer mix, a second PCR proceeded for 7 to 11 cycles. MiXCR, applied by TCRdb to the 5' RACE reads, yields one record per CDR3 protein. Of fewer than 750,000 distinct CDR3 sequences listed, more than 45% are singletons. Sequenced sample: blood. The receptors shown here come from an older man in good health.

This clonotype turned up a few times. Written as DNA, the CDR3 is TGCGCCAGCAGCCAAGTAGCGTCAGGACAGTCCCTCTACGAGCAGTACTTC. Protein product: CASSQVASGQSLYEQYF. This chain uses TRBV4-1 with TRBJ2-5; perhaps TRBD1 as D (6 bases). The DNA end is a closer match to TRBJ2-7, so the J assignment may be wrong. This CDR3 comprises 17 residues. Germline-derived CDR1 and CDR2 are MGHRA and YSYEKL.

This sequence joins TRBV5-1 and TRBJ1-2; D is undetermined. CDR3 length equals 13 residues. The germline V gene encodes CDR1 SGHRS and CDR2 YFSETQ. V was shortened by 0 bases and J by 4 bases, with 7 bases between the two germline ends. CDR3 protein: CASSLEEIYGYTF. The CDR3 nucleotides are TGCGCCAGCAGCTTGGAGGAGATCTATGGCTACACCTTC.

This sequence joins TRBV6-2 or TRBV6-3 and TRBJ2-1, with a possible D match to TRBD2 (6 bases). Germline CDR1 and CDR2: MNHEY and SVGEGT. The length of the CDR3 is 12 residues. V lost 6 bases and J lost 10, with 13 bases in between. The DNA of the CDR3 is TGTGCCAGCAGGGGCGGGACTTTGGAGCAGTTCTTC. This sequence encodes CASRGGTLEQFF.